One sample yielded the 9 T cell receptor beta chains listed below, sequenced in a study of T cells in Graves' hyperthyroidism and ophthalmopathy. RNA transcripts yielded amplified TCR beta CDR3 regions. An initial round of RT-PCR targeting the TCR CDR3 relied on the HTBI primer set. Via MiXCR, TCRdb re-called the multiplex PCR reads, giving one row per CDR3 protein. Of roughly 510,000 distinct CDR3 sequences listed, around 20% were seen once; the top ten hold about 26%. Sample: blood. The receptors come from a man aged 18-30 years with Graves' hyperthyroidism.

This clonotype was observed many times. This chain connects TRBV27 to TRBJ2-7; TRBD1 might be the D (5 bases). The CDR3 runs to 14 residues. Germline values: CDR1 MNHEY, CDR2 SMNVEV (reference sequence). Deletions cut 2 bases from V and 0 bases from J, with 8 bases between. This chain's CDR3 is CASSLKGYSYEQYF. The CDR3 DNA reads as TGTGCCAGCAGTTTAAAGGGGTACTCCTACGAGCAGTACTTC.

This clonotype was seen only a few times. This chain's CDR3 is CASSFLQGIVDEQYF. The CDR3 DNA reads TGTGCCAGCAGCTTCCTACAGGGTATTGTCGACGAGCAGTACTTC. The chain links TRBV7-9 to TRBJ2-7, with TRBD1 as a possible D gene (6 bases). Trimming took off 3 bases at V and 5 bases at J, with 17 bases between the two ends. The germline gives CDR1 SEHNR, CDR2 FQNEAQ (reference sequence). The CDR3 extends over 15 amino acids.

Ten or more counts support this clonotype. The J gene is TRBJ2-5, the V gene TRBV6-2 or TRBV6-3, with 7 bases matching TRBD1. Germline V lookup: CDR1 MNHEY, CDR2 SVGEGT. This CDR3 has 13 residues. V gave up 7 bases and J gave up 1 base; unmatched junction bases: 3. CDR3: CASTRDSQETQYF. The CDR3, as DNA: TGTGCCAGCACCCGGGACAGCCAAGAGACCCAGTACTTC.

This clonotype was seen many times. The chain employs TRBV12-3 or TRBV12-4 and TRBJ1-1; 7 bases are shared with TRBD1. With V trimmed by 4 bases and J by 0 bases, 8 bases remained unmatched. CDR3 length equals 16 residues. In DNA form, the CDR3 reads TGTGCCAGCAGTTACAGGGGACTCGGCATGAACACTGAAGCTTTCTTT. Its translation: CASSYRGLGMNTEAFF.

This clonotype was counted many times. The J gene is TRBJ1-5, the V gene TRBV28, with D hard to call. V was pared by 4 bases and J by 11 bases, with 15 bases between. The CDR3 runs 13 residues. CDR1 and CDR2 from the germline V gene are MDHEN and SYDVKM. CDR3 residues: CASSWSQFATQHF. The CDR3 DNA sequence: TGTGCCAGCAGTTGGTCCCAGTTCGCGACCCAGCATTTT.

The table lists this clonotype with many counts. The CDR3 sequence: CASSLSGTGIQPQHF. CDR3 bases: TGCGCCAGCAGCTTATCCGGGACAGGGATTCAGCCCCAGCATTTT. The chain joins TRBV5-1 to TRBJ1-5, with TRBD1 matching over 9 bases. In germline, CDR1 is SGHRS, CDR2 YFSETQ. Trimming at V came to 2 bases and at J to 6 bases, leaving 6 bases not matched to a gene. The CDR3 is 15 residues long.

The rearrangement links TRBV28 to TRBJ1-2; perhaps TRBD1 as D (5 bases). The CDR3 runs to 19 residues. The germline gives CDR1 MDHEN, CDR2 SYDVKM. Deletions cut 4 bases from V and 0 bases from J, with 24 bases between. In nucleotides, the CDR3 is TGTGCCAGCAGTTCCTCCGTCAGAGGGGCAAGCGCCCCTAACTATGGCTACACCTTC. Translated, it gives CASSSSVRGASAPNYGYTF.

The chain is built from TRBV19 and TRBJ2-4, with no clear D. Trimming took 2 bases from V and 4 from J, leaving 12 bases between them. The CDR3 totals 15 residues. Germline V gene sequence: CDR1 LNHDA, CDR2 SQIVND (reference sequence). The CDR3 DNA reads as TGTGCCAGTAGTATACTCAAGGACCGTAAAAACATTCAGTACTTC. Translating it yields CASSILKDRKNIQYF. The full variable domain, completed using reference TRBV19 and TRBJ2-4, is DGGITQSPKYLFRKEGQNVTLSCEQNLNHDAMYWYRQDPGQGLRLIYYSQIVNDFQKGDIAEGYSVSREKKESFPLTVTSAQKNPTAFYLCASSILKDRKNIQYFGAGTRLSVL.

This clonotype has a count of ten or more. This chain links TRBV2 with TRBJ2-2; 7 bases fit TRBD1. The CDR3 is 14 residues long. Germline V lookup: CDR1 SNHLY, CDR2 FYNNEI. The junction had 5 bases not matched to a gene; V was cut back by 8 bases and J by 2 bases. The CDR3 spells CASEGDSNTGELFF. CDR3 DNA: TGTGCCAGCGAAGGGGACAGCAACACCGGGGAGCTGTTTTTT.